These 17 T cell receptor beta chains were sequenced from one sample in a study of cytomegalovirus exposure and HLA in healthy donors. The primer mix had 60 Vbeta and 13 Jbeta primers. Only in-frame clones appear in the TCRdb table, and some are missing; sequencing was by immunoSEQ multiplex PCR. The sample lists approximately 180,000 clones, 80% to 85% occurring once. Sequencing input: PBMCs. The source of these receptors is a woman aged 25-40 years in good health and CMV-seronegative.

This chain joins TRBV28 and TRBJ2-7; 8 bases are shared with TRBD2. The germline V gene encodes CDR1 MDHEN and CDR2 SYDVKM. Trimming took 3 bases from V and 6 from J; bases not matched to a gene: 7. This CDR3 region has 14 residues. The CDR3 DNA reads as TGTGCCAGCAGTTTGGTTAGCGGGATGGGCGAGCAGTACTTC. Its protein is CASSLVSGMGEQYF.

The chain employs TRBV6-1 and TRBJ2-3; no clear D. This CDR3 spans 14 amino acids. CDR1 MNHNS and CDR2 SASEGT come from the germline V gene. The V end lost 1 base, the J end lost 0 bases, and 5 bases lay between the germline ends. The CDR3 region is CASSEVGSTDTQYF. The CDR3, as DNA: TGTGCCAGCAGTGAAGTGGGCAGCACAGATACGCAGTATTTT.

The chain carries TRBV19 and TRBJ2-7, with 8 bases identical to TRBD1. The germline CDR1 and CDR2 sequences are LNHDA and SQIVND (reference sequence). The CDR3 extends over 14 amino acids. Trimming at V came to 5 bases and at J to 1 base, leaving 4 bases not matched to a gene. The CDR3 DNA follows: TGTGCCAGTAGTGGACAGGGTATGTCCTACGAGCAGTACTTC. The encoded protein is CASSGQGMSYEQYF. The full variable domain, in which reference TRBV19 and TRBJ2-7 provide the parts outside the CDR3, is DGGITQSPKYLFRKEGQNVTLSCEQNLNHDAMYWYRQDPGQGLRLIYYSQIVNDFQKGDIAEGYSVSREKKESFPLTVTSAQKNPTAFYLCASSGQGMSYEQYFGPGTRLTVT.

The V and J genes are TRBV21-1 and TRBJ1-4; whether TRBD1, the table's D call, matches the DNA was not checked. TRBV21-1 is a pseudogene locus. This CDR3 is 19 amino acids long. The CDR3 loop reads CASSKGYCTGVKNNEKLFF. CDR3 DNA: TGTGCCAGCAGCAAAGGCTATTGCACAGGGGTTAAGAATAATGAAAAACTGTTTTTT.

This chain joins TRBV2 and TRBJ2-1; D unclear. V was clipped by 7 bases and J by 0 bases, with 10 bases between them. Germline V gene sequence: CDR1 SNHLY, CDR2 FYNNEI. The CDR3 length is 14 residues. The CDR3 sequence: CASTTQSSYNEQFF. CDR3 in DNA: TGTGCCAGCACGACTCAGAGCTCCTACAATGAGCAGTTCTTC.

This clone has more than one count but fewer than ten. This chain links TRBV6-1 with TRBJ2-2; TRBD1 agrees at 7 bases. The CDR3 runs 14 residues. Trimming at V came to 10 bases and at J to 3 bases, leaving 8 bases not matched to a gene. Germline-derived CDR1 and CDR2 are MNHNS and SASEGT. CDR3 in DNA: TGTGCCACCTCGACAGGGATTCACACCGGGGAGCTGTTTTTT. This codes for CATSTGIHTGELFF.

This rearrangement joins TRBV5-6 to TRBJ2-1, with 7 bases fitting TRBD1. The germline V gene encodes CDR1 SGHDT and CDR2 YYEEEE. Unmatched junction bases numbered 8, after V lost 2 bases and J lost 6 bases. The CDR3 sequence is 15 residues long. This CDR3 is CASSLYRDSLNEQFF. CDR3 DNA sequence: TGTGCCAGCAGCTTATACCGGGACAGCCTCAATGAGCAGTTCTTC.

The rearrangement links TRBV6-1 to TRBJ2-3; a weak D match, TRBD1 (7 bases). Trimming stripped 1 base from V and 4 bases from J, with 15 bases between. This CDR3 contains 16 residues. Per the germline V gene, CDR1 is MNHNS and CDR2 is SASEGT. The CDR3 region has the DNA TGTGCCAGCAGTGAAGACGCGGGGCAGGGGGCAGATACGCAGTATTTT. Translated: CASSEDAGQGADTQYF.

The chain employs TRBV5-1 and TRBJ2-1; unclear D gene. The V end lost 1 base, the J end lost 0 bases, and 11 bases lay between the germline ends. The CDR3 consists of 16 residues. CDR1 is SGHRS and CDR2 is YFSETQ in the germline V gene. CDR3 coding DNA: TGCGCCAGCAGCTTGCAATCGAGTGTCTCCTACAATGAGCAGTTCTTC. Encoded protein: CASSLQSSVSYNEQFF.

V and J are TRBV15 and TRBJ1-5; a weak D match, TRBD1 (5 bases). Germline CDR1 and CDR2: LNHNV and YYDKDF (reference sequence). V gave up 1 base and J gave up 0 bases, with 13 bases separating them. This CDR3 is 17 amino acids long. CDR3 residues: CATSRVGAGDSNQPQHF. The CDR3 DNA is TGTGCCACCAGCAGAGTGGGCGCGGGGGATAGCAATCAGCCCCAGCATTTT. The variable domain in full, completed from reference TRBV15 and TRBJ1-5, reads DAMVIQNPRYQVTQFGKPVTLSCSQTLNHNVMYWYQQKSSQAPKLLFHYYDKDFNNEADTPDNFQSRRPNTSFCFLDIRSPGLGDTAMYLCATSRVGAGDSNQPQHFGDGTRLSIL.

This clone was seen more than once but under ten times. The rearrangement joins TRBV5-8 to TRBJ1-2; D uncertain. Trimming shortened V by 0 bases and J by 4 bases, and 7 bases separated the two germline ends. The CDR3 is 13 amino acids. Germline assignment: CDR1 SGHTS and CDR2 YDEGEE. The CDR3 spells CASSLVATYGYTF. In DNA form, the CDR3 reads TGTGCCAGCAGCTTGGTGGCCACCTATGGCTACACCTTC. Supplemented by reference TRBV5-8 and TRBJ1-2, the full variable domain reads EAGVTQSPTHLIKTRGQQATLRCSPISGHTSVYWYQQALGLGLQFLLWYDEGEERNRGNFPPRFSGRQFPNYSSELNVNALELEDSALYLCASSLVATYGYTFGSGTRLTVV.

This rearrangement joins TRBV7-9 to TRBJ2-1; possible D gene TRBD2, 6 bases. Germline V lookup: CDR1 SEHNR, CDR2 FQNEAQ (reference sequence). With 7 bases removed from V and 7 bases from J, the gap between germline ends came to 11 bases. The CDR3 runs to 12 residues. The DNA for the CDR3 is TGTGCCAGCAAACGGACTACGAATGAGCAGTTCTTC. As protein: CASKRTTNEQFF.

This chain joins TRBV29-1 and TRBJ2-5; no definite D call. V lost 5 bases, J lost 5 bases, and 9 bases lay in between. The CDR3 loop spans 11 amino acids. Germline assignment: CDR1 SQVTM and CDR2 ANQGSEA. The CDR3 coding sequence is TGCAGCGTTTATAATGTGGAGACCCAGTACTTC. This gives the protein CSVYNVETQYF.

CDR3 loop: CASSLQGRRSNYGYTF. The CDR3 region has the DNA TGTGCCAGCAGTCTCCAGGGGAGACGGTCGAACTATGGCTACACCTTC. This chain links TRBV27 with TRBJ1-2; the D gene is possibly TRBD1 (6 bases). Deletions cut 5 bases from V and 2 bases from J, with 18 bases between. Germline assignment: CDR1 MNHEY and CDR2 SMNVEV (reference sequence). This CDR3 spans 16 amino acids.

The chain combines TRBV7-8 with TRBJ2-7, with TRBD1 identical over 9 bases. This CDR3 comprises 17 residues. Germline V gives CDR1 SGHVS, CDR2 FQNEAQ. Trimming cost V 4 bases and J 5 bases; bases outside gene matches: 15. The CDR3 is CASSYDTWDREDHEQYF. CDR3 DNA: TGTGCCAGCAGCTACGATACCTGGGACAGGGAGGACCACGAGCAGTACTTC. The entire variable domain, with the rest obtained from reference TRBV7-8 and TRBJ2-7, is as follows: GAGVSQSPRYKVAKRGQDVALRCDPISGHVSLFWYQQALGQGPEFLTYFQNEAQLDKSGLPSDRFFAERPEGSVSTLKIQRTQQEDSAVYLCASSYDTWDREDHEQYFGPGTRLTVT.

The chain links TRBV27 to TRBJ2-7, with 11 positions matching TRBD2. J gave up 2 bases and V 2 bases, and 2 bases lay outside the gene matches. Germline-derived CDR1 and CDR2 are MNHEY and SMNVEV (reference sequence). The CDR3 runs 15 residues. CDR3 sequence: CASSLGTSGTYEQYF. CDR3 sequence (DNA): TGTGCCAGCAGTTTAGGGACTAGCGGTACCTACGAGCAGTACTTC.

The rearrangement links TRBV28 to TRBJ2-3; D is perhaps TRBD2 (6 bases). Germline-derived CDR1 and CDR2 are MDHEN and SYDVKM. V gave up 5 bases and J gave up 2 bases, with 8 bases separating them. The CDR3 loop spans 13 amino acids. The CDR3 loop is CASSGDSTDTQYF. CDR3 nucleotides: TGTGCCAGCAGTGGGGACTCCACAGATACGCAGTATTTT.